A single sample is the source of the 27 T cell receptor beta chains below, sequenced in a study of blood T cell repertoires in COVID-19 (dated by TCRdb to the early 2020s). Library preparation employed the immunoSEQ multiplex PCR assay. The table comes from immuneACCESS by way of TCRdb, which keeps in-frame sequences with V and J called. Part of the clones is missing from these tables; in studies checked, under half for an unresolved V gene and the rest for unknown reasons. Within this sample are around 340,000 clones, with about nine tenths of them counted one time only. Roughly 3.9% of the sample goes to the ten largest clones. Sequencing was done on a sample of peripheral blood. All receptors derive from a woman in her fifties or sixties with COVID-19, enrolled during active disease.

This clone occurred once. The V call is TRBV6-6, the J call TRBJ1-1; possible D gene TRBD1, 5 bases. V dropped 2 bases and J dropped 4 bases, with 11 bases sitting between them. The CDR3 totals 14 residues. The germline V gene encodes CDR1 MNHNY and CDR2 SVGAGI (reference sequence). In DNA form, the CDR3 reads TGTGCCAGCAGTTACGGAGGGGTAGGCACTGAAGCTTTCTTT. This encodes CASSYGGVGTEAFF.

This clone has just one count. V is TRBV6-5 and J is TRBJ2-7; D unresolved. Germline V gives CDR1 MNHEY, CDR2 SVGAGI. CDR3 size: 11 residues. V was trimmed by 10 bases and J by 9 bases, leaving 16 bases between them. CDR3 residues: CATHLGPLQYF. DNA of the CDR3: TGTGCCACCCACCTAGGTCCCCTGCAGTACTTC.

V is TRBV12-1 and J is TRBJ2-4; the table's TRBD2 call for D was not verified on the DNA. TRBV12-1 counts as a pseudogene. This CDR3 contains 16 residues. CDR3 bases: TGTGCCAGCAGCTTCTACCGTGGGAGAGCCAAAAACATTCAGTACTTC. Protein sequence: CASSFYRGRAKNIQYF.

The CDR3 DNA sequence: TGTGCCAGCAGGCAAGGGACTTCTAGCAATCAGCCCCAGCATTTT. It encodes CASRQGTSSNQPQHF. V gene TRBV28 combines with J gene TRBJ1-5, with TRBD1 as a possible D gene (5 bases). The germline CDR1 and CDR2 sequences are MDHEN and SYDVKM. V was shortened by 6 bases and J by 0 bases, with 12 bases between the two germline ends. The CDR3 is 15 amino acids.

The V and J genes are TRBV10-2 and TRBJ2-1; 12 bases agree with TRBD2. V lost 7 bases to trimming and J lost 6 bases; unmatched junction nucleotides: 10. Germline CDR1 and CDR2: WSHSY and SAAADI. The CDR3 is made up of 16 amino acids. CDR3 amino acids: CASTPGLAGAFNEQFF. The CDR3 DNA reads TGCGCCAGCACCCCGGGACTAGCGGGCGCCTTCAATGAGCAGTTCTTC.

To note about this clone: Germline is not matched at one junction end, which may reflect a read error. This chain connects TRBV6-6 to TRBJ1-2, with D perhaps TRBD1 (6 bases). This CDR3 comprises 13 residues. CDR1 and CDR2 from the germline V gene are MNHNY and SVGAGI (reference sequence). CDR3 region: CASTRGNNHGYTF. In DNA form, the CDR3 reads TGTGCCAGCACCAGGGGTAATAACCATGGCTACACCTTC.

The chain couples TRBV5-4 to TRBJ2-7, with 7 bases identical to TRBD1. V trimming: 4 bases; J trimming: 2 bases; junction bases outside the gene matches: 6. The CDR3 sequence is 14 residues long. The germline CDR1 and CDR2 sequences are SGHNT and YYREEE (reference sequence). The CDR3 protein is CASSTGTAPYEQYF. DNA of the CDR3: TGTGCCAGCAGCACCGGGACAGCACCCTACGAGCAGTACTTC.

The chain is built from TRBV28 and TRBJ1-2, with D possibly matching TRBD1 (5 bases). This CDR3 comprises 14 residues. Germline CDR1 and CDR2: MDHEN and SYDVKM. V lost 7 bases to trimming and J lost 5 bases, with 17 bases between them. The CDR3 reads CASKGAGAEYGYTF. The DNA for the CDR3 is TGTGCCAGCAAAGGGGCTGGGGCGGAATATGGCTACACCTTC.

The V gene is TRBV5-4, the J gene TRBJ1-1, with 7 bases lining up with TRBD1. This CDR3 is 14 amino acids long. The V gene's germline CDR1 is SGHNT and CDR2 YYREEE (reference sequence). With 4 bases clipped from V and 1 base from J, the junction kept 4 bases outside the gene matches. The CDR3 sequence is CASSAGTANTEAFF. CDR3 in DNA: TGTGCCAGCAGCGCCGGGACAGCGAACACTGAAGCTTTCTTT.

J is TRBJ1-1 and V is TRBV6-1; the D is unclear. Germline CDR1 MNHNS, CDR2 SASEGT. V was pared by 3 bases and J by 11 bases, with 22 bases between. The CDR3 runs 15 residues. The CDR3 DNA is TGTGCCAGCAGTGATCGTAGGCTCTACAGTGGGAGGGCTTTCTTT. Translating gives CASSDRRLYSGRAFF.

The chain recombines TRBV10-3 with TRBJ2-5, with D possibly being TRBD2 (6 bases). Between the trimmed V and J ends, which lost 8 bases and 5 bases, there was a span of 15 bases. The CDR3 totals 13 residues. CDR1 is ENHRY and CDR2 is SYGVKD in the germline V gene. The CDR3 nucleotides are TGTGCCATCCGGGGGACCTCTCGGGAGACCCAGTACTTC. This codes for CAIRGTSRETQYF.

The rearrangement uses TRBV28 and TRBJ1-2; D ambiguous. CDR3 length: 12 amino acids. V lost 0 bases to trimming and J lost 8 bases, with 7 bases between them. The germline V gene encodes CDR1 MDHEN and CDR2 SYDVKM. CDR3 region: CASSLWSRGYTF. The CDR3 region has the DNA TGTGCCAGCAGTTTATGGAGTAGAGGCTACACCTTC.

The V and J genes are TRBV18 and TRBJ1-3, with TRBD1 matching 9 bases. Germline loops: CDR1 KGHSH, CDR2 LQKENI. The CDR3 totals 15 residues. The V segment lost 3 bases and the J segment 2 bases; nucleotides outside the gene matches: 2. The CDR3 protein is CASSPGTGPGNTIYF. The DNA for the CDR3 is TGTGCCAGCTCACCCGGGACAGGGCCTGGAAACACCATATATTTT. Variable domain in full (rest from reference TRBV18 and TRBJ1-3): NAGVMQNPRHLVRRRGQEARLRCSPMKGHSHVYWYRQLPEEGLKFMVYLQKENIIDESGMPKERFSAEFPKEGPSILRIQQVVRGDSAAYFCASSPGTGPGNTIYFGEGSWLTVV.

The chain joins TRBV30 to TRBJ2-2; no definite D call. The CDR3 sequence is 13 residues long. Deletions cut 1 base from V and 5 bases from J, with 8 bases between. CDR1 is GTSNPN and CDR2 is SVGIG in the germline V gene (reference sequence). CDR3 sequence: CAWSDQRTGELFF. In nucleotides, the CDR3 is TGTGCCTGGAGTGACCAGCGTACCGGGGAGCTGTTTTTT.

The V and J genes are TRBV5-1 and TRBJ2-2; D is unclear. V was trimmed by 0 bases and J by 6 bases, leaving 9 bases between them. Germline values: CDR1 SGHRS, CDR2 YFSETQ. The CDR3 extends over 14 amino acids. The CDR3 is CASSLDGWSGELFF. In DNA, the CDR3 is TGCGCCAGCAGCTTGGACGGTTGGTCCGGGGAGCTGTTTTTT.

In this sample, this clone turned up once. The chain uses TRBV18 and TRBJ1-1; weak D call: TRBD1 (6 bases). Germline CDR1 KGHSH, CDR2 LQKENI. Trimming pared 4 bases from V and 0 bases from J, leaving 12 bases between. The CDR3 runs 15 residues. The CDR3 DNA follows: TGTGCCAGCTCACAACTGGACAGATTGAACACTGAAGCTTTCTTT. Translating gives CASSQLDRLNTEAFF.

This clone was found once. The chain has TRBV27 and TRBJ2-1; D perhaps matches TRBD2 (5 bases). The V and J ends lost 4 bases and 2 bases respectively, with 15 bases between them. This CDR3 has 16 amino acids. Germline CDR1 reads MNHEY; CDR2 reads SMNVEV (reference sequence). The CDR3 here is CASSSPLAIAYNEQFF. The CDR3 region has the DNA TGTGCCAGCAGTTCCCCCCTAGCCATCGCCTACAATGAGCAGTTCTTC.

The chain is built from TRBV28 and TRBJ1-5; D is uncertain. The CDR3 runs to 14 residues. The V end was cut by 7 bases, the J end by 0 bases, with 10 bases between. Germline V gene data show CDR1 as MDHEN and CDR2 as SYDVKM. The chain's CDR3 is CASTPVFSNQPQHF. CDR3 DNA: TGTGCCAGCACCCCCGTATTTAGCAATCAGCCCCAGCATTTT.

The rearrangement links TRBV25-1 to TRBJ1-2; 7 bases fit TRBD1. Trimming removed 6 bases from V and 2 bases from J; junction bases left unmatched: 6. The CDR3 runs 14 residues. Germline CDR1 and CDR2: MGHDK and SYGVNS. The CDR3 reads CASSPQGRNYGYTF. The CDR3 DNA follows: TGTGCCAGCAGCCCACAGGGGCGAAACTATGGCTACACCTTC.

As for this clone: This CDR3 is also generated by other DNA sequences in the sample. This chain joins TRBV7-9 and TRBJ1-2; 8 bases fit TRBD1. Per germline, CDR1 SEHNR and CDR2 FQNEAQ (reference sequence). With 5 bases clipped from V and 4 bases from J, the junction kept 3 bases outside the gene matches. CDR3 length: 13 residues. The CDR3 bases are TGTGCCAGCAGCCTCGGACAGGGCTATGGCTACACCTTC. Amino acids: CASSLGQGYGYTF.

This chain uses TRBV5-1 with TRBJ2-7, with 9 positions matching TRBD1. Germline CDR1 SGHRS, CDR2 YFSETQ. V dropped 4 bases and J dropped 5; count of bases not matched to a gene: 10. The CDR3 contains 15 residues. The CDR3 loop reads CASSLRPGQGHEQYF. The CDR3 region has the DNA TGCGCCAGCAGCCTACGCCCGGGACAGGGCCACGAGCAGTACTTC.

The V call is TRBV11-3, the J call TRBJ2-3; D might be TRBD1 (6 bases). V was pared by 0 bases and J by 1 base, with 11 bases between. From germline, CDR1 is SGHNT and CDR2 YENEEA. CDR3 length: 16 residues. For the CDR3, the DNA is TGTGCCAGCAGCTTAGATTGGGCAGGGGGCACAGATACGCAGTATTTT. Translating gives CASSLDWAGGTDTQYF. The variable domain in full, completed from reference TRBV11-3 and TRBJ2-3, reads EAGVVQSPRYKIIEKKQPVAFWCNPISGHNTLYWYLQNLGQGPELLIRYENEEAVDDSQLPKDRFSAERLKGVDSTLKIQPAELGDSAVYLCASSLDWAGGTDTQYFGPGTRLTVL.

Concerning this clone itself: Other DNA sequences in the same sample also yield this CDR3. V and J are TRBV5-1 and TRBJ1-2; D is possibly TRBD1 (6 bases). Germline V gives CDR1 SGHRS, CDR2 YFSETQ. The ends were cut back, 0 bases at V and 8 bases at J, with 8 bases in the middle. There are 12 residues in the CDR3. The CDR3 bases are TGCGCCAGCAGCTTGGCTGGGGGCGGCTACACCTTC. This encodes CASSLAGGGYTF.

This sequence joins TRBV6-2 or TRBV6-3 and TRBJ2-7; D possibly corresponds to TRBD2 (5 bases). Per germline, CDR1 MNHEY and CDR2 SVGEGT. This CDR3 has 14 amino acids. V gave up 5 bases and J gave up 5 bases, with 16 bases separating them. The CDR3 region has the DNA TGTGCCAGCAGTGCCTTGTGGGCGGGCAACGAGCAGTACTTC. Its translation: CASSALWAGNEQYF.

The chain is built from TRBV11-2 and TRBJ1-1; D is unclear. Germline values: CDR1 SGHAT, CDR2 FQNNGV. V lost 1 base to trimming and J lost 0 bases, with 12 bases between them. The CDR3 sequence is 16 residues long. The CDR3 region has the DNA TGTGCCAGCAGCTTAGTCGGGAAATCCATGAACACTGAAGCTTTCTTT. This sequence encodes CASSLVGKSMNTEAFF. The variable domain in full, with the rest retrieved from reference TRBV11-2 and TRBJ1-1, is EAGVAQSPRYKIIEKRQSVAFWCNPISGHATLYWYQQILGQGPKLLIQFQNNGVVDDSQLPKDRFSAERLKGVDSTLKIQPAKLEDSAVYLCASSLVGKSMNTEAFFGQGTRLTVV.

As regards this clone: Other nucleotide sequences in the sample specify the same CDR3. The V call is TRBV18, the J call TRBJ1-2; D may be TRBD1 (6 bases). CDR1 is KGHSH and CDR2 is LQKENI in the germline V gene. The CDR3 has 12 residues. The V end lost 0 bases, the J end lost 8 bases, and 7 bases lay between the germline ends. CDR3 DNA sequence: TGTGCCAGCTCACCACCGACAGGAGGCTACACCTTC. This gives the protein CASSPPTGGYTF.

The chain has TRBV7-3 and TRBJ2-1; TRBD2 aligns across 9 bases. From germline, CDR1 is SGHTA and CDR2 FQGTGA. The CDR3 covers 15 residues. J gave up 7 bases and V 4 bases, and 8 bases lay outside the gene matches. The DNA for the CDR3 is TGTGCCAGCAGCTCTACCGGGACTAGCAAGAATGAGCAGTTCTTC. Encoded protein: CASSSTGTSKNEQFF.